One sample yielded the 17 T cell receptor beta chains listed below, sequenced in a study of blood T cells in healthy people across ages. PCR was performed a second time for roughly 7 to 11 cycles using a sample-barcoded 5' primer and a J-beta primer mix. TCRdb itself ran the 5' RACE reads through MiXCR, one entry per CDR3 protein. The table records over 1,500,000 distinct CDR3 sequences, about 49% of them present only once. Sequenced sample: blood. These receptors all come from a woman aged 35 to 49 in good health.

This sequence joins TRBV3-1 and TRBJ2-3; D is unresolved. Between the trimmed V and J ends, which lost 3 bases and 0 bases, there was a span of 7 bases. CDR3 length: 14 amino acids. Per the germline V gene, CDR1 is LGHDT and CDR2 is YNNKEL (reference sequence). This CDR3 is CASSQVFSTDTQYF. In nucleotides, the CDR3 is TGTGCCAGCAGCCAGGTTTTCAGCACAGATACGCAGTATTTT.

This rearrangement joins TRBV7-9 to TRBJ2-5; 11 positions match TRBD2. The CDR3 is 17 amino acids. Unmatched junction bases numbered 10, after V lost 5 bases and J lost 2 bases. Per germline, CDR1 SEHNR and CDR2 FQNEAQ (reference sequence). This chain's CDR3 is CASSEQRLAGPQETQYF. The CDR3 DNA sequence: TGTGCCAGCAGCGAACAAAGACTAGCGGGGCCTCAAGAGACCCAGTACTTC.

This clonotype appeared a few times. The chain links TRBV6-2 or TRBV6-3 to TRBJ1-2; possibly TRBD1 for D (5 bases). From germline, CDR1 is MNHEY and CDR2 SVGEGT. V lost 3 bases to trimming and J lost 2 bases, with 10 bases between them. This CDR3 is built from 14 residues. For the CDR3, the DNA is TGTGCCAGCAGTTATGAGGGACGGAACTATGGCTACACCTTC. Translated, it gives CASSYEGRNYGYTF.

This clonotype was seen a few times. The chain uses TRBV20-1 and TRBJ1-5; D ambiguous. The V end lost 2 bases, the J end lost 2 bases, and 19 bases lay between the germline ends. Per the germline V gene, CDR1 is DFQATT and CDR2 is SNEGSKA (reference sequence). The CDR3 extends over 17 amino acids. This CDR3 reads CSARPLKGEVGNQPQHF. In nucleotides, the CDR3 is TGCAGTGCTAGACCCCTTAAAGGAGAAGTGGGCAATCAGCCCCAGCATTTT.

The sample holds a few counts of this clonotype. V gene TRBV7-6 combines with J gene TRBJ2-1; D gene unclear. V lost 4 bases and J 10 bases, leaving 8 bases between the germline ends. The CDR3 is made up of 11 amino acids. Germline loops: CDR1 SGHVS, CDR2 FNYEAQ. The CDR3 sequence: CASSWSGEQFF. The CDR3 coding sequence is TGTGCCAGCAGCTGGTCTGGAGAGCAGTTCTTC.

The chain joins TRBV28 to TRBJ2-7, with D maybe TRBD1 (5 bases). The V and J ends lost 6 bases and 2 bases respectively, with 8 bases between them. Germline V lookup: CDR1 MDHEN, CDR2 SYDVKM. The CDR3 contains 12 residues. The CDR3 is CASRDTAYEQYF. The CDR3 DNA reads as TGTGCCAGCAGGGACACCGCCTACGAGCAGTACTTC.

V and J are TRBV18 and TRBJ2-4; D remains unclear. Trimming left V 0 bases short and J 0 bases short, with 9 bases between. Germline assignment: CDR1 KGHSH and CDR2 LQKENI. The CDR3 has 16 residues. The CDR3 bases are TGTGCCAGCTCACCACCAGCAACGGGAGCCAAAAACATTCAGTACTTC. The encoded protein is CASSPPATGAKNIQYF.

V and J are TRBV29-1 and TRBJ2-5, with D unclear. The CDR3 loop spans 13 amino acids. Germline V CDR1 and CDR2: SQVTM, ANQGSEA. V was pared by 1 base and J by 2 bases, with 8 bases between. As DNA, the CDR3 is TGCAGCGTTGAAGGGGCCGCACAAGAGACCCAGTACTTC. It is translated as CSVEGAAQETQYF.

This clonotype came up a few times. The rearrangement uses TRBV29-1 and TRBJ1-1; D gene unclear. This CDR3 contains 13 residues. CDR1 SQVTM and CDR2 ANQGSEA come from the germline V gene. Trimming cost V 2 bases and J 4 bases, with 11 bases left between them. CDR3: CSVEISMTTEAFF. The CDR3 nucleotides read TGCAGCGTTGAAATTTCAATGACCACTGAAGCTTTCTTT.

In its sample, this clonotype was seen a few times. The chain recombines TRBV12-3 or TRBV12-4 with TRBJ2-1, with TRBD2 matching 8 bases. This CDR3 comprises 17 residues. V shed 0 bases, J shed 3 bases, and the junction held 7 bases outside the gene matches. The CDR3: CASSLAKTSAIYNEQFF. DNA of the CDR3: TGTGCCAGCAGTTTAGCAAAGACTAGCGCCATCTACAATGAGCAGTTCTTC.

This clonotype appeared a few times. The chain uses TRBV7-2 and TRBJ1-5, with D possibly TRBD1 on 5 matching bases. This CDR3 region has 15 residues. CDR1 is SGHTA, CDR2 FQGNSA, per germline. V lost 5 bases and J 0 bases, leaving 11 bases between the germline ends. The chain's CDR3 is CASSRRDVSNQPQHF. The DNA for the CDR3 is TGTGCCAGCAGCCGAAGGGACGTTAGCAATCAGCCCCAGCATTTT.

The V gene is TRBV20-1, the J gene TRBJ2-7; D might be TRBD2 (6 bases). The CDR3 is 16 amino acids. Per the germline V gene, CDR1 is DFQATT and CDR2 is SNEGSKA (reference sequence). Trimming left V 1 base short and J 3 bases short, with 19 bases between. CDR3 sequence reads: CSARARPGTLLYEQYF. The CDR3 bases are TGCAGTGCTAGAGCCAGACCCGGGACTCTCCTCTACGAGCAGTACTTC.

The V gene is TRBV27, the J gene TRBJ1-2; weak D call: TRBD1 (5 bases). V was shortened by 5 bases and J by 4 bases, with 11 bases between the two germline ends. The CDR3 loop spans 13 amino acids. Germline V gives CDR1 MNHEY, CDR2 SMNVEV (reference sequence). The CDR3 bases are TGTGCCAGCAGTATAACAGGCGCCTATGGCTACACCTTC. This encodes CASSITGAYGYTF.

This rearrangement joins TRBV7-2 to TRBJ2-1, with D possibly TRBD2 on 6 matching bases. The V gene lost 4 bases and the J gene lost 5 bases, with 18 bases spanning the gap. The CDR3 length is 16 residues. Germline V lookup: CDR1 SGHTA, CDR2 FQGNSA. The CDR3 DNA reads as TGTGCCAGCAGCTCCCCTTCGGAGGGAATCAACAATGAGCAGTTCTTC. Protein product: CASSSPSEGINNEQFF.

This chain uses TRBV2 with TRBJ2-5; perhaps TRBD1 as D (6 bases). TRBJ2-7 explains the end of the DNA better; the J call may be wrong. Germline V gene sequence: CDR1 SNHLY, CDR2 FYNNEI. CDR3 length: 16 residues. The CDR3 nucleotides read TGTGCCAGCAGGGAGACAGGAGCCATCTACTCTTACGAGCAGTACTTC. Amino acid sequence: CASRETGAIYSYEQYF.

The chain joins TRBV5-1 to TRBJ2-4; 10 nucleotides agree with TRBD2. The CDR3 runs 18 residues. Germline V gene lookup returns CDR1 SGHRS and CDR2 YFSETQ. The V and J ends lost 3 bases and 0 bases, in that order; junction bases with no gene match: 9. CDR3 nucleotides: TGCGCCAGCAGCTATGCTAGCGGGGGATCCATAGCCAAAAACATTCAGTACTTC. Amino acids: CASSYASGGSIAKNIQYF.

In its sample, this clonotype was seen a few times. CDR3 sequence: CASSYSPSTTYGYTF. The DNA of the CDR3 is TGTGCCAGCAGTTACTCTCCCAGCACCACCTATGGCTACACCTTC. The rearrangement links TRBV6-5 to TRBJ1-2; the D is unclear. The CDR3 totals 15 residues. The germline CDR1 and CDR2 sequences are MNHEY and SVGAGI. Trimming removed 0 bases from V and 4 bases from J, with 12 bases in between.